This entry concerns a single T cell receptor (beta chain). No antigen is known for it. V was shortened by 0 bases and J by 0 bases, with 6 bases between the two germline ends. The germline CDR1 and CDR2 sequences are SGHRS and YFSETQ. The CDR3 is 14 residues long. The sample belongs to a study of cytotoxic CD8 clonotypes in ibrutinib-treated CLL. General study points: A rise in clonality was seen at ibrutinib response, and a fall back toward baseline was seen at progression. Public clonotypes were seen rarely and were contracted or stable on treatment.

The table came from immunoSEQ multiplex PCR; TCRdb's copy has only in-frame clones and leaves some out. The sample contains 130,000 to 150,000 clones, around three quarters of which appear only once. The rearrangement links TRBV5-1 to TRBJ1-1; the D is unclear. The TCR sequence derives from a human donor with chronic lymphocytic leukemia. The material was PBMCs, obtained after 12 months of ibrutinib treatment. CDR3: CASSLGNMNTEAFF. The CDR3, as DNA: TGCGCCAGCAGCTTGGGGAACATGAACACTGAAGCTTTCTTT.